Detailed here is one T cell receptor beta chain. The sample belongs to a study of control samples from healthy donors and cancer patients. V gave up 7 bases and J gave up 2 bases, with 24 bases separating them. Germline loops: CDR1 LNHNV, CDR2 YYDKDF (reference sequence). The CDR3 spans 18 residues. TCRdb keeps only in-frame clones here, not all; method: immunoSEQ multiplex PCR. Here the sample spans 170,000 or so clones, roughly 94% being singletons. The sequenced sample consisted of blood. This TCR was recovered from a woman aged 35 to 49 in good health. The chain employs TRBV15 and TRBJ1-5; perhaps TRBD1 as D (6 bases). The CDR3 is CATTNWSPGRQGNQPQHF. The CDR3 DNA reads as TGTGCCACCACCAACTGGTCTCCCGGACGACAGGGCAATCAGCCCCAGCATTTT.